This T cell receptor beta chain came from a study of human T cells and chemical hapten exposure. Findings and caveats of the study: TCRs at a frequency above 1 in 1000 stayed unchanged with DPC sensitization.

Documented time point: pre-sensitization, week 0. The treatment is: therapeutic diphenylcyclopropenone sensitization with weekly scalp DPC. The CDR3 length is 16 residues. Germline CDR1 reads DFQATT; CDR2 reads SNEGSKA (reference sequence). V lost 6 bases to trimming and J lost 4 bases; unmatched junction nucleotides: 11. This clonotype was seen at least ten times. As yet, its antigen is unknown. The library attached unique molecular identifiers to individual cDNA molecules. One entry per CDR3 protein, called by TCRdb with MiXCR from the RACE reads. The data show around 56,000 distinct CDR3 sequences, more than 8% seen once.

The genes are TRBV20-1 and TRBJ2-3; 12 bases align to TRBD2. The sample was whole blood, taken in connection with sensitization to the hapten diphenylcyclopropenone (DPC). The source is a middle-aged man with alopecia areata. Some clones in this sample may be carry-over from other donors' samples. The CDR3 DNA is TGCAGTGCGACTAGCGGGAGAGTCACGCGACCAGATACGCAGTATTTT. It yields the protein CSATSGRVTRPDTQYF.